This TCR beta chain appears in the sequencing data of a study of T-cell memory formation after mild COVID-19. About the research overall: Largely donor-specific TCR clusters were found.

To note about this clonotype: Its antigen is undetermined.

Constant-segment primers served in 5'RACE that generated TCR alpha and TCR beta cDNA libraries bearing sample barcodes and UMIs. TCRdb processed the 5' RACE reads anew with MiXCR; each CDR3 protein has one entry. This repertoire shows about 82,000 distinct CDR3 sequences, more than 10% found once; its top ten account for around 41%. Per germline, CDR1 SGHVS and CDR2 FQNEAQ. This CDR3 spans 13 amino acids. Trimming took off 4 bases at V and 4 bases at J, with 10 bases between the two ends. Findings and caveats of the study: Clones that got smaller from day 15 to 85 had even CD4/CD8, while clones growing later tipped toward CD4+. The pre-infection memory compartment contained some responding clones, suggesting cross-reactive memory joined.

The rearrangement links TRBV7-8 to TRBJ1-1; D ambiguous. This clonotype originated in a young man who had mild COVID-19 (a few samples of this study predate the infection). Cell type and time point are not known. The specimen was PBMCs or a T cell subset sorted from them (not recorded which). The CDR3 DNA sequence: TGTGCCAGCAGCTCCCTCTCGGGCACTGAAGCTTTCTTT. Residues: CASSSLSGTEAFF.